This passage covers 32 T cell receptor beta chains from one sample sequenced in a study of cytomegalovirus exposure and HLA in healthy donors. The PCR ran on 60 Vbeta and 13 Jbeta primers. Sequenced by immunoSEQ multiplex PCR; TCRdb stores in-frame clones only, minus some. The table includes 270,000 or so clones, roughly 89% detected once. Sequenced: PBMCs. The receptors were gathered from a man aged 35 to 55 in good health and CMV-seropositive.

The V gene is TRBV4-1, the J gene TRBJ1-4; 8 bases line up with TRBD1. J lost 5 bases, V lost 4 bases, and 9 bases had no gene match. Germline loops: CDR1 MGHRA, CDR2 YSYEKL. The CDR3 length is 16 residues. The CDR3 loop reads CASSPLSGTGNEKLFF. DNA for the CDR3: TGCGCCAGCAGCCCTTTATCTGGGACAGGCAATGAAAAACTGTTTTTT.

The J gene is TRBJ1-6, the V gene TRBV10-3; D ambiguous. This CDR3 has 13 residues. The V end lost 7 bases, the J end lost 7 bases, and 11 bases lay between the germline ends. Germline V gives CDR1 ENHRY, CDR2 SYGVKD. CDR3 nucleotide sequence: TGTGCCATCAAGGGTTCGGGGAATTCACCCCTCCACTTT. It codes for CAIKGSGNSPLHF.

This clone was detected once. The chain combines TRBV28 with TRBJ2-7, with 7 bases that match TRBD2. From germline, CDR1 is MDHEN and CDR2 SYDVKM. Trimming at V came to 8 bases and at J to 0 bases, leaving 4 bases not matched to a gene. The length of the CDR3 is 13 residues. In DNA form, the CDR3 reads TGTGCCAGCCTCGGGGGGAGCTCCTACGAGCAGTACTTC. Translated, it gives CASLGGSSYEQYF.

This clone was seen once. As DNA, the CDR3 is TGCGCCAGCAGCCAAGGGACTAGCGGTCGATCCTACGAGCAGTACTTC. This codes for CASSQGTSGRSYEQYF. The gene calls are TRBV4-1 and TRBJ2-7; 10 nucleotides align to TRBD2. With 1 base clipped from V and 1 base from J, the junction kept 4 bases outside the gene matches. The germline gives CDR1 MGHRA, CDR2 YSYEKL. The CDR3 covers 16 residues.

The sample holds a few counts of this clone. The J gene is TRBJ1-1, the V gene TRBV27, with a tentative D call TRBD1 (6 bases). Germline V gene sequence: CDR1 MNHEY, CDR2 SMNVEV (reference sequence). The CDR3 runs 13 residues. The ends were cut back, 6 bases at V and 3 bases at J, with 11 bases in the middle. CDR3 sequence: CASSRQVYTEAFF. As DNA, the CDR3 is TGTGCCAGCAGCCGACAGGTCTACACTGAAGCTTTCTTT.

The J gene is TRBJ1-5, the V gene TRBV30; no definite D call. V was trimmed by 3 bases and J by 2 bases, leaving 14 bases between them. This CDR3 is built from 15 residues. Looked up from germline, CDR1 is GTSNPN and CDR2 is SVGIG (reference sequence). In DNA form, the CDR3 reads TGTGCCTGGAGGTTTGGCGGGAGGGGCAATCAGCCCCAGCATTTT. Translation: CAWRFGGRGNQPQHF.

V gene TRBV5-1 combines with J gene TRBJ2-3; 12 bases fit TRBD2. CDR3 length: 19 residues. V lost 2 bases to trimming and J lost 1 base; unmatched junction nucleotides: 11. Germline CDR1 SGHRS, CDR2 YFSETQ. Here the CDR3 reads CASSFVTLAGGPGTDTQYF. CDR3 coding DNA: TGCGCCAGCAGCTTTGTCACCCTAGCGGGAGGGCCTGGCACAGATACGCAGTATTTT.

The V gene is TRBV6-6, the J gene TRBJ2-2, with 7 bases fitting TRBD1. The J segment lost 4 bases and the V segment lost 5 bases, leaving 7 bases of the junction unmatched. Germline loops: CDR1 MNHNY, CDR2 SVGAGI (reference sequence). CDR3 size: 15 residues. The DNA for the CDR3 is TGTGCCAGCAGTCATCAGGGGGTAGGCACCGGGGAGCTGTTTTTT. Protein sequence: CASSHQGVGTGELFF.

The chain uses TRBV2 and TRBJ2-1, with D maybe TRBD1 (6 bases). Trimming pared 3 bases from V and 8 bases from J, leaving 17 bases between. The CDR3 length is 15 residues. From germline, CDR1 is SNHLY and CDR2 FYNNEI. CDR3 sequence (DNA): TGTGCCAGCAGTGACCCGCCAGGGGCCATCGATGAGCAGTTCTTC. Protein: CASSDPPGAIDEQFF.

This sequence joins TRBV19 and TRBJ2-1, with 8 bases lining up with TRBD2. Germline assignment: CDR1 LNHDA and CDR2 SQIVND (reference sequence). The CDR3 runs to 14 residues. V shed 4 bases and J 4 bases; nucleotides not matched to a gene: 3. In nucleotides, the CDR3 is TGTGCCAGTAGTACTTCTAGCGGGTACAATGAGCAGTTCTTC. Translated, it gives CASSTSSGYNEQFF.

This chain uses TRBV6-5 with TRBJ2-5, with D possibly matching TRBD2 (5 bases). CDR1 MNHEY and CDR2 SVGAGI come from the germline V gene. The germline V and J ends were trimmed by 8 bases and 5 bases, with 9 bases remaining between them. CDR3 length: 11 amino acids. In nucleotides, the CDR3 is TGTGCCAGCGTCGGGATGGAGACCCAGTACTTC. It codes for CASVGMETQYF.

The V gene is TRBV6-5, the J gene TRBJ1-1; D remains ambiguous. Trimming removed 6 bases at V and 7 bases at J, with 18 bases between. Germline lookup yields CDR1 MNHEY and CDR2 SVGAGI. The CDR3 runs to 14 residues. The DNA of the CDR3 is TGTGCCAGCAGCCCGTCGTTTAATGAGATTGAAGCTTTCTTT. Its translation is CASSPSFNEIEAFF.

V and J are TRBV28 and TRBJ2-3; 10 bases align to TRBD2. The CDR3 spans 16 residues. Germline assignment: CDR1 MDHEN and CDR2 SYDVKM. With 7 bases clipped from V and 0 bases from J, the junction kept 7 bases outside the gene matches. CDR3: CASTTSGASSTDTQYF. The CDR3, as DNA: TGTGCCAGCACCACTAGCGGGGCTTCTAGCACAGATACGCAGTATTTT.

The CDR3 sequence: CASSETNNGYTF. The DNA of the CDR3 is TGTGCCAGCAGCGAAACAAACAATGGCTACACCTTC. V and J are TRBV5-4 and TRBJ1-2; no reliable D call. V gave up 4 bases and J gave up 6 bases, with 10 bases separating them. The CDR3 is made up of 12 amino acids. Germline V lookup: CDR1 SGHNT, CDR2 YYREEE (reference sequence).

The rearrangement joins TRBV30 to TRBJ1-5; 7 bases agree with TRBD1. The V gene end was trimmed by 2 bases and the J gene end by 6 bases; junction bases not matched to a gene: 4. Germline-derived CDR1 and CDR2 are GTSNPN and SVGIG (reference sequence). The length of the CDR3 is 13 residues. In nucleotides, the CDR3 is TGTGCCTGGAGTATACAGGGGTCTCAGCCCCAGCATTTT. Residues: CAWSIQGSQPQHF. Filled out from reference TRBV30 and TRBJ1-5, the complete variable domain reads SQTIHQWPATLVQPVGSPLSLECTVEGTSNPNLYWYRQAAGRGLQLLFYSVGIGQISSEVPQNLSASRPQDRQFILSSKKLLLSDSGFYLCAWSIQGSQPQHFGDGTRLSIL.

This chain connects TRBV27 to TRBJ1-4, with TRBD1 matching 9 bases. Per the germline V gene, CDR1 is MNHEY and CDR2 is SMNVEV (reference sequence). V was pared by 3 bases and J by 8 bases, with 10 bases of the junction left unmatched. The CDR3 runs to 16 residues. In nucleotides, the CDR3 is TGTGCCAGCAGTTTGTCCGGGACAGGGTTGTACGAAAAACTGTTTTTT. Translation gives CASSLSGTGLYEKLFF.

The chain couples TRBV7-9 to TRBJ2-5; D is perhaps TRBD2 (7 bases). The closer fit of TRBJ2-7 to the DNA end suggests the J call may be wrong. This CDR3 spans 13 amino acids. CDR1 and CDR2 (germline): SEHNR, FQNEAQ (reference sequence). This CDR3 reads CASSMEGGDEQYF. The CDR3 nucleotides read TGTGCCAGCAGCATGGAGGGGGGGGACGAGCAGTACTTC.

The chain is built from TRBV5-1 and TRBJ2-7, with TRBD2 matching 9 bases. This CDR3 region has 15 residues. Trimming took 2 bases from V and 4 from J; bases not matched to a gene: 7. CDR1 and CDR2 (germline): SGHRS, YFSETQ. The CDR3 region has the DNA TGCGCCAGCAGCTTCGCGGGAGGGGTGGGATACGAGCAGTACTTC. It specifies CASSFAGGVGYEQYF.

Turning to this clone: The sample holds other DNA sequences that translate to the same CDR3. This CDR3 is CASSWGLAGTYNEQFF. In DNA form, the CDR3 reads TGCGCCAGCAGCTGGGGACTAGCGGGAACGTACAATGAGCAGTTCTTC. The chain couples TRBV5-1 to TRBJ2-1; TRBD2 matches 13 bases. J lost 4 bases, V lost 3 bases, and 4 bases had no gene match. Germline CDR1 reads SGHRS; CDR2 reads YFSETQ. CDR3 length: 16 amino acids. The whole variable domain, remainder taken from reference TRBV5-1 and TRBJ2-1, is KAGVTQTPRYLIKTRGQQVTLSCSPISGHRSVSWYQQTPGQGLQFLFEYFSETQRNKGNFPGRFSGRQFSNSRSEMNVSTLELGDSALYLCASSWGLAGTYNEQFFGPGTRLTVL.

CDR3 residues: CASKGDRGSYEQYF. The CDR3 DNA follows: TGCGCCAGCAAAGGAGACAGGGGTTCCTACGAGCAGTACTTC. The chain recombines TRBV5-1 with TRBJ2-7, with 8 bases matching TRBD1. The CDR3 has 14 amino acids. With V trimmed by 6 bases and J by 1 base, 6 bases remained unmatched. Germline V gene lookup returns CDR1 SGHRS and CDR2 YFSETQ.

The CDR3 spells CASSLAGSGSETQYF. In nucleotides, the CDR3 is TGCGCCAGCAGCTTGGCCGGTAGCGGGAGTGAGACCCAGTACTTC. V is TRBV5-1 and J is TRBJ2-5; TRBD2 matches at 9 bases. V gave up 0 bases and J gave up 5 bases; unmatched junction bases: 5. This CDR3 is built from 15 residues. Germline values: CDR1 SGHRS, CDR2 YFSETQ.

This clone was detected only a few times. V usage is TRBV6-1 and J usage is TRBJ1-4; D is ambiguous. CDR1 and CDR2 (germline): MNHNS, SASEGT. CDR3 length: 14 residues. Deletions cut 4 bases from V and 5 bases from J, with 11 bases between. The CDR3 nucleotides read TGTGCCAGCAGTGTGGGGAGCTTGAATGAAAAACTGTTTTTT. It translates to CASSVGSLNEKLFF.

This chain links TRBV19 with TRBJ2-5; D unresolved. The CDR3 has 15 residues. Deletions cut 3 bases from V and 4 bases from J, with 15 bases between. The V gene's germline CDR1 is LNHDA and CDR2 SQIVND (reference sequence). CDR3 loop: CASSIGSIAAETQYF. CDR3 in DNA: TGTGCCAGTAGTATTGGGTCAATCGCGGCAGAGACCCAGTACTTC.

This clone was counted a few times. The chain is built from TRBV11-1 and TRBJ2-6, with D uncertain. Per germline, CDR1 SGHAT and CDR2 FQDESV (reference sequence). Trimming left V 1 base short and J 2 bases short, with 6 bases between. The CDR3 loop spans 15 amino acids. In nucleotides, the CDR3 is TGTGCCAGCAGCTTAGGTCAGACTGGGGCCAACGTCCTGACTTTC. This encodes CASSLGQTGANVLTF.

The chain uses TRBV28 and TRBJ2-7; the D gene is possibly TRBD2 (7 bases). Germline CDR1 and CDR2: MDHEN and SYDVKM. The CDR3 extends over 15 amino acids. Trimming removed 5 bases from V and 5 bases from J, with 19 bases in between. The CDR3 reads CASSPPPGGADEQYF. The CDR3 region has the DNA TGTGCCAGCAGTCCCCCCCCGGGGGGCGCAGACGAGCAGTACTTC.

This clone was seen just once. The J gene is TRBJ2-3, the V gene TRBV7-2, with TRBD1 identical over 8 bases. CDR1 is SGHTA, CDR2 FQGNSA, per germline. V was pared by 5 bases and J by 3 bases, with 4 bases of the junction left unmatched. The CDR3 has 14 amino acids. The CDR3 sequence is CASSPRTGTDTQYF. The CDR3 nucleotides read TGTGCCAGCAGCCCTCGGACAGGGACAGATACGCAGTATTTT. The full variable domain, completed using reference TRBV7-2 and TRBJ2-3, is GAGVSQSPSNKVTEKGKDVELRCDPISGHTALYWYRQSLGQGLEFLIYFQGNSAPDKSGLPSDRFSAERTGGSVSTLTIQRTQQEDSAVYLCASSPRTGTDTQYFGPGTRLTVL.

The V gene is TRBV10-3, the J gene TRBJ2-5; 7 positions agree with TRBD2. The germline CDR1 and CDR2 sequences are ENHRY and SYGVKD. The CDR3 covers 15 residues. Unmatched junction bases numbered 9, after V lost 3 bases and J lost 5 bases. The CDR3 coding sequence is TGTGCCATCAGTGACGGGGGGAGGGCCTTGGAGACCCAGTACTTC. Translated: CAISDGGRALETQYF.

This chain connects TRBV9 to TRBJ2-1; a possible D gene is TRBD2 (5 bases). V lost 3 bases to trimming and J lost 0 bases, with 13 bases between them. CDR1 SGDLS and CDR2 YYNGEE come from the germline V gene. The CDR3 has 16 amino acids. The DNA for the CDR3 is TGTGCCAGCAGCGGTCCCGGGGTAGCCTCCTACAATGAGCAGTTCTTC. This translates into CASSGPGVASYNEQFF.

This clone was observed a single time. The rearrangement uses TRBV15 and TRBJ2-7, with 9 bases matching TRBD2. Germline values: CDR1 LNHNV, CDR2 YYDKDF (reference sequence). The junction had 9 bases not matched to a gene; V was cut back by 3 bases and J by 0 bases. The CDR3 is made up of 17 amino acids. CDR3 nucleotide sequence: TGTGCCACCAGCAGGAAAAGACTAGCGGTACACTCCTACGAGCAGTACTTC. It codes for CATSRKRLAVHSYEQYF.

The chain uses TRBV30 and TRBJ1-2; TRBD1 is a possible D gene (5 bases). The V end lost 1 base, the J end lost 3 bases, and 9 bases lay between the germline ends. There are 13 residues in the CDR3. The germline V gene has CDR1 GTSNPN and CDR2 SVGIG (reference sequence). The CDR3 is CAWSAREDYGYTF. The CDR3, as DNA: TGTGCCTGGAGTGCCAGGGAAGACTATGGCTACACCTTC.

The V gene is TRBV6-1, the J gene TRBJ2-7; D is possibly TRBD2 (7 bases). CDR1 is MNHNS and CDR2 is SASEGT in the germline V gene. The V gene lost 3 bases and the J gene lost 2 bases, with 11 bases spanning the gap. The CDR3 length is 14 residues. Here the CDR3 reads CASSELGGAYEQYF. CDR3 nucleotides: TGTGCCAGCAGTGAGTTAGGGGGGGCCTACGAGCAGTACTTC.

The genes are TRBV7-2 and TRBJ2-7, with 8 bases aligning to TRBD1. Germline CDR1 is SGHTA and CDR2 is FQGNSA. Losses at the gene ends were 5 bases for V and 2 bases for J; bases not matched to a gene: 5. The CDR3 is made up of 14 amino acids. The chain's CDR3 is CASSPRTGPYEQYF. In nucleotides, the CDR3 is TGTGCCAGCAGCCCCCGGACAGGGCCCTACGAGCAGTACTTC.